The clone carrying this T cell receptor (beta chain) was detected once. The data derive from a study of control samples from healthy donors and cancer patients. Sequenced by immunoSEQ multiplex PCR; TCRdb stores in-frame clones only, minus some. The sample has 70,000 to 90,000 clones, 94% seen once; the top ten hold more than 5.5%. CDR3 length equals 16 residues. Germline CDR1 is SGHRS and CDR2 is YFSETQ. The J segment lost 2 bases and the V segment lost 3 bases, leaving 3 bases of the junction unmatched. This clonotype originated in a woman in her 40s in good health. Sequencing used blood. The genes are TRBV5-1 and TRBJ2-3; the match to TRBD2 covers 13 bases. The CDR3 bases are TGCGCCAGCAGCTGGACTAGCGGGAGTTTCACAGATACGCAGTATTTT. Its protein product is CASSWTSGSFTDTQYF.